Each of the 27 T cell receptor beta chains below was sequenced from the same sample in a study of molecular identifiers for immune sequencing clone quantification. Via MiXCR, TCRdb re-called the PCR reads, giving one row per CDR3 protein. The repertoire has 490,000 or so distinct CDR3 sequences, roughly 25% of them found once; the top ten carry around 0.78%. Sequencing was carried out using naive CD8+ T cells from blood, with Jurkat cell RNA spiked in. As for subset: FACS-sorted CD8+CD4-CCR7+CD45RA+ naive T cells. Receptors originate from a human donor in good health. Some libraries in this study had Jurkat cell RNA spiked in.

The chain is built from TRBV12-3 or TRBV12-4 and TRBJ2-1, with 10 bases that match TRBD2. V gave up 0 bases and J gave up 5 bases; unmatched junction bases: 7. This CDR3 has 17 amino acids. The CDR3 DNA sequence: TGTGCCAGCAGTTTAGCTTTCGGACTAGCGGAGGACAATGAGCAGTTCTTC. Protein: CASSLAFGLAEDNEQFF.

The rearrangement uses TRBV7-6 and TRBJ2-7; TRBD2 matches at 9 bases. Germline V gene data show CDR1 as SGHVS and CDR2 as FNYEAQ. V shed 2 bases, J shed 2 bases, and the junction held 4 bases outside the gene matches. This CDR3 comprises 15 residues. CDR3 DNA: TGTGCCAGCAGCTTAACCGGGACTAGCCCCTACGAGCAGTACTTC. This codes for CASSLTGTSPYEQYF.

As regards this clonotype: A much larger clone lies one base from this, so it may be a read error. The chain couples TRBV29-1 to TRBJ2-7; 9 positions match TRBD2. Germline values: CDR1 SQVTM, CDR2 ANQGSEA. After removal of 7 bases from V and 6 bases from J, the junction contained 7 bases not matched to a gene. This CDR3 region has 12 residues. In DNA form, the CDR3 reads TGCAGCGCGGATGGTAGCGGGGGCGAGCAGTACTTC. Its translation: CSADGSGGEQYF.

This clonotype was counted a few times. This sequence joins TRBV9 and TRBJ2-7; no firm D call. CDR3 length: 15 amino acids. Germline assignment: CDR1 SGDLS and CDR2 YYNGEE. The V gene lost 0 bases and the J gene lost 4 bases, with 14 bases spanning the gap. CDR3 nucleotide sequence: TGTGCCAGCAGCGTAGGAGTGACGGTAGAGTACGAGCAGTACTTC. It is translated as CASSVGVTVEYEQYF.

This clonotype has a count of ten or more. The chain combines TRBV30 with TRBJ2-2; D not certain. In germline, CDR1 is GTSNPN, CDR2 SVGIG (reference sequence). The CDR3 contains 13 residues. Trimming shortened V by 4 bases and J by 5 bases, and 11 bases separated the two germline ends. CDR3 loop: CAWTPTGTGELFF. Here the CDR3 DNA reads TGTGCCTGGACTCCTACCGGGACCGGGGAGCTGTTTTTT.

This clonotype was observed at least ten times. V gene TRBV7-2 combines with J gene TRBJ2-7, with 8 bases aligning to TRBD2. Germline V gene data show CDR1 as SGHTA and CDR2 as FQGNSA. The CDR3 is made up of 17 amino acids. V gave up 5 bases and J gave up 3 bases; unmatched junction bases: 15. The CDR3 coding sequence is TGTGCCAGCAGCCAAACTAGCGGTTATCGTCCCGACTACGAGCAGTACTTC. This sequence encodes CASSQTSGYRPDYEQYF. Complete variable domain (other parts from reference TRBV7-2 and TRBJ2-7): GAGVSQSPSNKVTEKGKDVELRCDPISGHTALYWYRQSLGQGLEFLIYFQGNSAPDKSGLPSDRFSAERTGGSVSTLTIQRTQQEDSAVYLCASSQTSGYRPDYEQYFGPGTRLTVT.

In its sample, this clonotype was seen many times. The rearrangement joins TRBV4-3 to TRBJ2-7; TRBD1 or TRBD2 may be the D gene (5 bases each). Per the germline V gene, CDR1 is LGHNA and CDR2 is YSLEER. The V end was cut by 1 base, the J end by 2 bases, with 12 bases between. CDR3 length: 15 residues. The CDR3 region has the DNA TGCGCCAGCAGCCAAGTTCCGGGGCCCCCCTACGAGCAGTACTTC. The encoded protein is CASSQVPGPPYEQYF.

There are many counts of this clonotype. This chain joins TRBV2 and TRBJ1-1, with unresolved D. The CDR3 covers 14 residues. Trimming stripped 1 base from V and 0 bases from J, with 6 bases between. Germline assignment: CDR1 SNHLY and CDR2 FYNNEI. CDR3: CASSEGNLNTEAFF. In nucleotides, the CDR3 is TGTGCCAGCAGTGAAGGAAACCTGAACACTGAAGCTTTCTTT.

This clonotype came up a few times. The rearrangement links TRBV7-9 to TRBJ2-5; TRBD2 aligns across 7 bases. CDR1 and CDR2 (germline): SEHNR, FQNEAQ (reference sequence). This CDR3 is 15 amino acids long. V gave up 3 bases and J gave up 4 bases; unmatched junction bases: 8. Written as DNA, the CDR3 is TGTGCCAGCAGCTTCCAGGACGGGGGGAGAGAGACCCAGTACTTC. This codes for CASSFQDGGRETQYF. The whole variable domain, remainder taken from reference TRBV7-9 and TRBJ2-5, is DTGVSQNPRHKITKRGQNVTFRCDPISEHNRLYWYRQTLGQGPEFLTYFQNEAQLEKSRLLSDRFSAERPKGSFSTLEIQRTEQGDSAMYLCASSFQDGGRETQYFGPGTRLLVL.

V and J are TRBV6-1 and TRBJ2-3; D might be TRBD2 (5 bases). Germline V lookup: CDR1 MNHNS, CDR2 SASEGT. The CDR3 has 16 amino acids. With 2 bases removed from V and 0 bases from J, the gap between germline ends came to 12 bases. As DNA, the CDR3 is TGTGCCAGCAGTGAACTAATAGCGTCTAGCACAGATACGCAGTATTTT. Its protein is CASSELIASSTDTQYF.

This clonotype was recorded a few times. CDR3 bases: TGTGCCAGCAGTCCTCTGACAGGGGGGTACGAGCAGTACTTC. Protein: CASSPLTGGYEQYF. The chain combines TRBV27 with TRBJ2-7, with 9 nucleotides matching TRBD1. This CDR3 has 14 residues. CDR1 and CDR2 from the germline V gene are MNHEY and SMNVEV (reference sequence). Trimming took 5 bases from V and 4 from J; bases not matched to a gene: 6.

This clonotype occurred a few times. V and J are TRBV7-9 and TRBJ1-1; D perhaps matches TRBD1 (5 bases). The germline V and J ends were trimmed by 3 bases and 8 bases, with 10 bases remaining between them. The germline gives CDR1 SEHNR, CDR2 FQNEAQ (reference sequence). The CDR3 spans 12 residues. CDR3 region: CASSFGAGEAFF. CDR3 sequence (DNA): TGTGCCAGCAGCTTTGGGGCAGGGGAAGCTTTCTTT.

V and J are TRBV19 and TRBJ2-3; 13 bases agree with TRBD2. This CDR3 has 16 residues. V trimming: 6 bases; J trimming: 4 bases; junction bases outside the gene matches: 7. The germline CDR1 and CDR2 sequences are LNHDA and SQIVND (reference sequence). The CDR3 region is CASRRLAGGYSDTQYF. Written as DNA, the CDR3 is TGTGCCAGTAGGAGACTAGCGGGAGGATACTCAGATACGCAGTATTTT.

This clonotype was found a few times. The V gene is TRBV20-1, the J gene TRBJ2-7; D not resolved. The germline gives CDR1 DFQATT, CDR2 SNEGSKA (reference sequence). There are 13 residues in the CDR3. V lost 1 base to trimming and J lost 3 bases, with 10 bases between them. The CDR3 loop is CSARVVTDYEQYF. The CDR3 nucleotides are TGCAGTGCTAGAGTGGTGACCGACTACGAGCAGTACTTC.

In this sample, this clonotype turned up a few times. This rearrangement joins TRBV7-9 to TRBJ2-2; the D is unclear. CDR3 length: 16 residues. The germline gives CDR1 SEHNR, CDR2 FQNEAQ (reference sequence). Between the trimmed V and J ends, which lost 5 bases and 0 bases, there was a span of 13 bases. The CDR3, as DNA: TGTGCCAGCAGCCCCCCCGAGCCCCCGAACACCGGGGAGCTGTTTTTT. It codes for CASSPPEPPNTGELFF.

In this sample, this clonotype turned up a few times. The CDR3 DNA sequence: TGCGCCAGCAGCCAAGTTGTGAAGGTCTCTGGGGCCAACGTCCTGACTTTC. It is translated as CASSQVVKVSGANVLTF. The chain joins TRBV4-3 to TRBJ2-6; D is uncertain. Germline CDR1 LGHNA, CDR2 YSLEER. This CDR3 has 17 residues. The ends were cut back, 1 base at V and 0 bases at J, with 10 bases in the middle.

Regarding this clonotype: This may be a read error: a much more frequent sequence differs by one nucleotide. This rearrangement joins TRBV20-1 to TRBJ1-2, with 7 bases identical to TRBD1. Germline CDR1 reads DFQATT; CDR2 reads SNEGSKA (reference sequence). The CDR3 runs 15 residues. The CDR3 sequence: CSARDWQGEDYGYAF. The CDR3 region has the DNA TGCAGTGCTAGAGATTGGCAGGGGGAGGACTATGGCTACGCCTTC.

This clonotype was detected ten times or more. This sequence joins TRBV20-1 and TRBJ2-7; 7 nucleotides agree with TRBD2. The germline V gene encodes CDR1 DFQATT and CDR2 SNEGSKA (reference sequence). The CDR3 length is 15 residues. V shed 3 bases and J 1 base; nucleotides not matched to a gene: 9. DNA for the CDR3: TGCAGTGCTAGCCCGCAACTAGCGCCGTCCTACGAGCAGTACTTC. Translation: CSASPQLAPSYEQYF.

This clonotype has a count of ten or more. The chain is built from TRBV29-1 and TRBJ2-6; 7 bases agree with TRBD1. The J segment lost 4 bases and the V segment lost 4 bases, leaving 10 bases of the junction unmatched. The V gene's germline CDR1 is SQVTM and CDR2 ANQGSEA. The length of the CDR3 is 16 residues. The CDR3 region is CSVAGDSPMGANVLTF. The CDR3 nucleotides are TGCAGCGTTGCTGGGGACAGTCCTATGGGGGCCAACGTCCTGACTTTC. The full variable domain, completed using reference TRBV29-1 and TRBJ2-6, is SAVISQKPSRDICQRGTSLTIQCQVDSQVTMMFWYRQQPGQSLTLIATANQGSEATYESGFVIDKFPISRPNLTFSTLTVSNMSPEDSSIYLCSVAGDSPMGANVLTFGAGSRLTVL.

The genes are TRBV20-1 and TRBJ1-2; 7 positions match TRBD1. Germline lookup yields CDR1 DFQATT and CDR2 SNEGSKA (reference sequence). This CDR3 comprises 16 residues. Trimming took 0 bases from V and 4 from J; bases not matched to a gene: 11. CDR3: CSARDAPTGTLYGYTF. As DNA, the CDR3 is TGCAGTGCTAGAGATGCGCCGACAGGGACCCTCTATGGCTACACCTTC.

Regarding this clonotype: The junction does not match germline at one end; this may be a read error. The genes are TRBV2 and TRBJ1-1; D is ambiguous. Germline-derived CDR1 and CDR2 are SNHLY and FYNNEI. This CDR3 region has 13 residues. The CDR3 bases are TGTGCCGGCAGTGAACCCCTGGGCACCGAAGCTTTCTTT. As protein: CAGSEPLGTEAFF.

The sample holds many counts of this clonotype. The CDR3 DNA reads as TGTGCCAGCAGTCCGGTTAGCGGGAGTGGCTACGAGCAGTACTTC. This gives the protein CASSPVSGSGYEQYF. This sequence joins TRBV28 and TRBJ2-7; 9 nucleotides line up with TRBD2. Trimming cost V 5 bases and J 3 bases; bases outside gene matches: 8. The CDR3 consists of 15 residues. CDR1 and CDR2 from the germline V gene are MDHEN and SYDVKM.

This clonotype was recorded a few times. The rearrangement links TRBV7-2 to TRBJ2-7; D gene uncertain. Deletions cut 6 bases from V and 5 bases from J, with 17 bases between. The CDR3 spans 14 residues. Germline V gene sequence: CDR1 SGHTA, CDR2 FQGNSA. In DNA form, the CDR3 reads TGTGCCAGCAGTCGCGGTAGAAGGGAAGACGAGCAGTACTTC. It codes for CASSRGRREDEQYF.

This clonotype appeared many times. This rearrangement joins TRBV14 to TRBJ2-7; the D gene could be TRBD1 or TRBD2 (7 bases each). The CDR3 has 16 residues. V was trimmed by 5 bases and J by 7 bases, leaving 24 bases between them. Germline V gene data show CDR1 as SGHDN and CDR2 as FVKESK. Here the CDR3 DNA reads TGTGCCAGCAGCTTTAGACAGGGACTAATGGCGGGGGAGCAGTACTTC. This translates into CASSFRQGLMAGEQYF. Full variable domain (rest looked up from reference TRBV14 and TRBJ2-7): EAGVTQFPSHSVIEKGQTVTLRCDPISGHDNLYWYRRVMGKEIKFLLHFVKESKQDESGMPNNRFLAERTGGTYSTLKVQPAELEDSGVYFCASSFRQGLMAGEQYFGPGTRLTVT.

Concerning this clonotype itself: Being one base from a much bigger clone, this may be a read error. The V gene is TRBV7-2, the J gene TRBJ2-7; 8 positions match TRBD2. The CDR3 has 16 residues. Looked up from germline, CDR1 is SGHTA and CDR2 is FQGNSA. With V trimmed by 0 bases and J by 5 bases, 9 bases remained unmatched. The CDR3 DNA sequence: TGTGCCAGCAGCTTAGCTACACCAGCGGGAGCCCACGAGCAGTACTTC. Amino acids: CASSLATPAGAHEQYF.

In this sample, this clonotype turned up many times. The rearrangement links TRBV5-4 to TRBJ2-3, with D uncertain. The CDR3 extends over 14 amino acids. Between the trimmed V and J ends, which lost 0 bases and 4 bases, there was a span of 9 bases. Germline V gene data show CDR1 as SGHNT and CDR2 as YYREEE (reference sequence). The CDR3 protein is CASSLGGLADTQYF. The CDR3 DNA follows: TGTGCCAGCAGCTTGGGGGGTCTAGCAGATACGCAGTATTTT.

The chain links TRBV4-3 to TRBJ2-2; tentative D call: TRBD2 (6 bases). This CDR3 is built from 15 residues. V dropped 0 bases and J dropped 8 bases, with 13 bases sitting between them. Germline lookup yields CDR1 LGHNA and CDR2 YSLEER. CDR3 protein: CASSQDGNGRGELFF. CDR3 bases: TGCGCCAGCAGCCAAGATGGGAACGGGAGAGGGGAGCTGTTTTTT.